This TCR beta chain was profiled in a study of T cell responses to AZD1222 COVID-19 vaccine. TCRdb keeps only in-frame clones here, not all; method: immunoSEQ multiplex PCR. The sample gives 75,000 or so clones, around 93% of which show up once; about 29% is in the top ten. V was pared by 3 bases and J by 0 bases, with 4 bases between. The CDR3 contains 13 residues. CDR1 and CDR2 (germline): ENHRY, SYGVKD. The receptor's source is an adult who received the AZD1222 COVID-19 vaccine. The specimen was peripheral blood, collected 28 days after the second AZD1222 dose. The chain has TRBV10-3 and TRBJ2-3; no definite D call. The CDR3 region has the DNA TGTGCCATCAGTGAAGGGAGCACAGATACGCAGTATTTT. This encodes CAISEGSTDTQYF.